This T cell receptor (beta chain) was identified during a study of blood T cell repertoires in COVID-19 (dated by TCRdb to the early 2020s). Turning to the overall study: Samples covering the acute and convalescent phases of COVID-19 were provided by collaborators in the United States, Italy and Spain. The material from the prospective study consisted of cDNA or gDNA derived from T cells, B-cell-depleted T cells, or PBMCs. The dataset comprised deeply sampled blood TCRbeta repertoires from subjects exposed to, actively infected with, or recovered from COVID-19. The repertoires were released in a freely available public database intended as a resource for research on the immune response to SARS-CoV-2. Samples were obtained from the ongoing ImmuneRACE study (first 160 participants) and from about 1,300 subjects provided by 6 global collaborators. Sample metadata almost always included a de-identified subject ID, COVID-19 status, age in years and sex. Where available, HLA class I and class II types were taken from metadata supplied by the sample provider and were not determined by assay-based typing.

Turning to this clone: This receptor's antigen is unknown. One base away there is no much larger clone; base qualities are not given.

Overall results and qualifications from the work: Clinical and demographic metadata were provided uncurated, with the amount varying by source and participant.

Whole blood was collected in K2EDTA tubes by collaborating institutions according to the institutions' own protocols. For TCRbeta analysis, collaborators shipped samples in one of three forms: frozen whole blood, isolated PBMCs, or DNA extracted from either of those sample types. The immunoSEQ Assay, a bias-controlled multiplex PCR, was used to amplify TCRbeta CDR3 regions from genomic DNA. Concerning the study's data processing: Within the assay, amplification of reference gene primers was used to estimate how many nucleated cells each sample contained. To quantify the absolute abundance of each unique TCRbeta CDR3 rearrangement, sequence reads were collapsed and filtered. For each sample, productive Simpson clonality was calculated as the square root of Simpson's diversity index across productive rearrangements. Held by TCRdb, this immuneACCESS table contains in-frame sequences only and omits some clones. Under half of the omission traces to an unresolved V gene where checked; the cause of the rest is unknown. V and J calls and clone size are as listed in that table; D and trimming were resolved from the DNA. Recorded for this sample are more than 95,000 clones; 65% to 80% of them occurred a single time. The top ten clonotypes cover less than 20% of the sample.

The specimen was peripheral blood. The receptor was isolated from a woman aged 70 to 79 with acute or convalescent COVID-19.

The CDR3 protein: CATSRGGTGKRYGYTF. The DNA reads TGTGCCACCAGCAGAGGGGGGACAGGGAAGCGCTATGGCTACACCTTC. The chain couples TRBV15 to TRBJ1-2; TRBD1 fits 9 bases in the junction. According to the germline V gene (reference sequence), CDR1 reads LNHNV and CDR2 reads YYDKDF. From cysteine to phenylalanine, the CDR3 is 16 amino acids long. The CDR3 DNA has 48 bases and is translated from base 1. V loses 1 base at its end and J loses 4 bases; junction bases beyond the gene matches: 7.